Listed below are T cell receptor beta chains from one sample, sequenced in a study of PD-L1 blockade in urothelial cancer. This table comes from immunoSEQ multiplex PCR, and its TCRdb copy is limited to in-frame clones, with some not included. The table shows 100,000 to 150,000 clones, with roughly 86% occurring only once. This specimen consisted of PBMCs, obtained around atezolizumab (anti-PD-L1) treatment. Every receptor here comes from a man in his fifties or sixties with urothelial cancer. Each CDR3 is given with its conserved first and last residue. The order of the fields is D gene, J gene, clone size, V gene, CDR3 length, CDR3 DNA, CDR3 protein. The D gene is left open where the match is weak. A row's size may be missing; if present it is once, few, many or a size class.

d_call: .
j_call: TRBJ2-3
clone_size: once
v_call: TRBV6-5
cdr3_length: 15
cdr3_nt: TGTGCCAGCAGGCGTACGCGGGACTCCACAGATACGCAGTATTTT
cdr3_aa: CASRRTRDSTDTQYF

d_call: .
j_call: TRBJ1-1
clone_size: .
v_call: TRBV9
cdr3_length: 14
cdr3_nt: TGTGCCAGCAGCGTAGATATCAGGGCCACTGAAGCTTTCTTT
cdr3_aa: CASSVDIRATEAFF

d_call: TRBD1
j_call: TRBJ1-3
clone_size: .
v_call: TRBV9
cdr3_length: 16
cdr3_nt: TGTGCCAGCAGCGCCGGACAGGGGTTTTATGGAAACACCATATATTTT
cdr3_aa: CASSAGQGFYGNTIYF

d_call: .
j_call: TRBJ2-2
clone_size: .
v_call: TRBV18
cdr3_length: 17
cdr3_nt: TGTGCCAGCTCACCACACATTTTACGGGAGAACACCGGGGAGCTGTTTTTT
cdr3_aa: CASSPHILRENTGELFF

d_call: TRBD2
j_call: TRBJ2-1
clone_size: few
v_call: TRBV11-2
cdr3_length: 16
cdr3_nt: TGTGCCAGCAGCGCCCTGACGGGACTAGCGTCCGCGGAGCAGTTCTTC
cdr3_aa: CASSALTGLASAEQFF

d_call: .
j_call: TRBJ1-5
clone_size: .
v_call: TRBV6-6
cdr3_length: 13
cdr3_nt: TGTGCCAGCAGTTACACGACAGGTCAGCCCCAGCATTTT
cdr3_aa: CASSYTTGQPQHF

d_call: TRBD2
j_call: TRBJ2-5
clone_size: few
v_call: TRBV6-1
cdr3_length: 13
cdr3_nt: TGTGCCAGCACAACCGGGGGGGTAGAGACCCAGTACTTC
cdr3_aa: CASTTGGVETQYF

d_call: .
j_call: TRBJ1-2
clone_size: .
v_call: TRBV7-9
cdr3_length: 14
cdr3_nt: TGTGCCAGCACTTGGGGGGGGGCGCGCTATGGCTACACCTTC
cdr3_aa: CASTWGGARYGYTF

d_call: TRBD1
j_call: TRBJ2-2
clone_size: .
v_call: TRBV28
cdr3_length: 12
cdr3_nt: TGTGCCACGGACAGGGGCACCGGGGAGCTGTTTTTT
cdr3_aa: CATDRGTGELFF

d_call: .
j_call: TRBJ1-6
clone_size: .
v_call: TRBV27
cdr3_length: 17
cdr3_nt: TGTGCCAGCAGTTACCGGACAGCGACTGGACTTAATTCACCCCTCCACTTT
cdr3_aa: CASSYRTATGLNSPLHF

d_call: TRBD2
j_call: TRBJ2-7
clone_size: once
v_call: TRBV28
cdr3_length: 16
cdr3_nt: TGTGCCAGCAGTTCCCCGGGGGGCGGGAGGAAACACGAGCAGTACTTC
cdr3_aa: CASSSPGGGRKHEQYF

d_call: .
j_call: TRBJ1-4
clone_size: .
v_call: TRBV5-1
cdr3_length: 13
cdr3_nt: TGCGCCAGCAGGCCCGACAAGTGGGAAAAACTGTTTTTT
cdr3_aa: CASRPDKWEKLFF

d_call: TRBD1
j_call: TRBJ2-7
clone_size: once
v_call: TRBV7-9
cdr3_length: 15
cdr3_nt: TGTGCCAGCAGCTTGGCCGGGACAGCCTCCTACGAGCAGTACTTC
cdr3_aa: CASSLAGTASYEQYF

d_call: TRBD1
j_call: TRBJ1-1
clone_size: .
v_call: TRBV6-5
cdr3_length: 14
cdr3_nt: TGTGCCAGCAGCGAGGCAGGGGGCTTGACTGAAGCTTTCTTT
cdr3_aa: CASSEAGGLTEAFF

d_call: TRBD1
j_call: TRBJ1-1
clone_size: .
v_call: TRBV12-5
cdr3_length: 14
cdr3_nt: TGTGCTAGTGGTTCGCAGGGGGCGAGGACTGAAGCTTTCTTT
cdr3_aa: CASGSQGARTEAFF

d_call: .
j_call: TRBJ2-3
clone_size: .
v_call: TRBV4-1
cdr3_length: 12
cdr3_nt: TGCGCCAGCAGCCAGGAATACAGCGGACAGTATTTT
cdr3_aa: CASSQEYSGQYF

d_call: TRBD1
j_call: TRBJ2-1
clone_size: few
v_call: TRBV2
cdr3_length: 14
cdr3_nt: TGTGCCAGCAGAGGACAGGCTACCTACAATGAGCAGTTCTTC
cdr3_aa: CASRGQATYNEQFF

d_call: TRBD2
j_call: TRBJ2-7
clone_size: .
v_call: TRBV19
cdr3_length: 14
cdr3_nt: TGTGCCAGTAGTATAGCGGGAGGGCCCTACGAGCAGTACTTC
cdr3_aa: CASSIAGGPYEQYF

d_call: .
j_call: TRBJ1-2
clone_size: .
v_call: TRBV9
cdr3_length: 13
cdr3_nt: TGTGCCAGCAGCGCACAGGAGTTCTATGGCTACACCTTC
cdr3_aa: CASSAQEFYGYTF

d_call: TRBD1
j_call: TRBJ1-6
clone_size: .
v_call: TRBV28
cdr3_length: 15
cdr3_nt: TGTGCCAGCAACCCCCGGACAGGGGGCTTATCACCCCTCCACTTT
cdr3_aa: CASNPRTGGLSPLHF

d_call: .
j_call: TRBJ1-3
clone_size: few
v_call: TRBV4-1
cdr3_length: 16
cdr3_nt: TGCGCCAGCAGCCAAAAAGACGCGGGGTCTGGAAACACCATATATTTT
cdr3_aa: CASSQKDAGSGNTIYF

d_call: .
j_call: TRBJ1-2
clone_size: .
v_call: TRBV6-6
cdr3_length: 12
cdr3_nt: TGTGCCGCCGGGGGGGCGGCGTATGGCTACACCTTC
cdr3_aa: CAAGGAAYGYTF

d_call: .
j_call: TRBJ1-5
clone_size: .
v_call: TRBV28
cdr3_length: 14
cdr3_nt: TGTGCCAGCAAACTTCAGGGTAGGCTTCAGCCCCAGCATTTT
cdr3_aa: CASKLQGRLQPQHF

d_call: TRBD2
j_call: TRBJ2-1
clone_size: once
v_call: TRBV9
cdr3_length: 16
cdr3_nt: TGTGCCAGCAGCGTACCTCGGGACTATCCCTACAATGAGCAGTTCTTC
cdr3_aa: CASSVPRDYPYNEQFF

d_call: .
j_call: TRBJ2-2
clone_size: few
v_call: TRBV19
cdr3_length: 14
cdr3_nt: TGTGCCAGTAGTAGCGGGCTCTTCACCGGGGAGCTGTTTTTT
cdr3_aa: CASSSGLFTGELFF

d_call: .
j_call: TRBJ2-1
clone_size: .
v_call: TRBV9
cdr3_length: 14
cdr3_nt: TGTGCCAGCAGCGTTGCTAGCTCCTACAATGAGCAGTTCTTC
cdr3_aa: CASSVASSYNEQFF

d_call: TRBD2
j_call: TRBJ2-2
clone_size: .
v_call: TRBV29-1
cdr3_length: 15
cdr3_nt: TGCAGCGTTGAACACCGGGCTAGCGGGAGTAGGGAGCTGTTTTTT
cdr3_aa: CSVEHRASGSRELFF

d_call: .
j_call: TRBJ2-7
clone_size: .
v_call: TRBV5-4
cdr3_length: 12
cdr3_nt: TGTGCCAGCAGCGCCACAGGGAACGAGCAGTACTTC
cdr3_aa: CASSATGNEQYF

d_call: .
j_call: TRBJ2-5
clone_size: .
v_call: TRBV27
cdr3_length: 14
cdr3_nt: TGTGCCAGCAGTTTGGACAGATGGCTGATCCCCCAGTACTTC
cdr3_aa: CASSLDRWLIPQYF

d_call: TRBD2
j_call: TRBJ2-2
clone_size: .
v_call: TRBV7-9
cdr3_length: 16
cdr3_nt: TGTGCCAGCAGCACCTCTAGCGGGATGGGTACCGGGGAGCTGTTTTTT
cdr3_aa: CASSTSSGMGTGELFF

d_call: TRBD2
j_call: TRBJ2-5
clone_size: .
v_call: TRBV11-2
cdr3_length: 15
cdr3_nt: TGTGCCAGCAGCTTTCTAGCGGGAGGCCAAGAGACCCAGTACTTC
cdr3_aa: CASSFLAGGQETQYF

d_call: .
j_call: TRBJ1-1
clone_size: .
v_call: TRBV10-3
cdr3_length: 14
cdr3_nt: TGTGCCATCAGTGAGCGGGCAGGGGACACTGAAGCTTTCTTT
cdr3_aa: CAISERAGDTEAFF

d_call: TRBD1
j_call: TRBJ1-5
clone_size: .
v_call: TRBV15
cdr3_length: 16
cdr3_nt: TGTGCCACCAGCGGAAAAACGGACAGGCGGAATCAGCCCCAGCATTTT
cdr3_aa: CATSGKTDRRNQPQHF

d_call: TRBD2
j_call: TRBJ2-1
clone_size: .
v_call: TRBV27
cdr3_length: 16
cdr3_nt: TGTGCCAGCAGTAGATTTCAAGGGACTAGAAGGGATGAGCAGTTCTTC
cdr3_aa: CASSRFQGTRRDEQFF

d_call: TRBD1
j_call: TRBJ2-1
clone_size: few
v_call: TRBV7-3
cdr3_length: 14
cdr3_nt: TGTGCCAGCAGCTCCGGACAGGGAAACAATGAGCAGTTCTTC
cdr3_aa: CASSSGQGNNEQFF

d_call: .
j_call: TRBJ1-5
clone_size: few
v_call: TRBV28
cdr3_length: 15
cdr3_nt: TGTGCCAGCAGGCCCCCTACAGGGACGCATCAGCCCCAGCATTTT
cdr3_aa: CASRPPTGTHQPQHF

d_call: TRBD2
j_call: TRBJ2-1
clone_size: .
v_call: TRBV28
cdr3_length: 15
cdr3_nt: TGTGCCAGCAGTAGGGGGGGTCTAGCGGGAGGTGAGCAGTTCTTC
cdr3_aa: CASSRGGLAGGEQFF

d_call: .
j_call: TRBJ2-1
clone_size: .
v_call: TRBV28
cdr3_length: 15
cdr3_nt: TGTGCCAGCAGCCGCGGGGCGAGCTCCTACAATGAGCAGTTCTTC
cdr3_aa: CASSRGASSYNEQFF

d_call: TRBD2
j_call: TRBJ2-5
clone_size: .
v_call: TRBV7-7
cdr3_length: 13
cdr3_nt: TGTGCTAGCAGCTTAGCGGGCATTGAGACCCAGTACTTC
cdr3_aa: CASSLAGIETQYF

d_call: TRBD1
j_call: TRBJ1-2
clone_size: few
v_call: TRBV30
cdr3_length: 13
cdr3_nt: TGTGCCTGGACCCCCGACAGGGTCTATGGCTACACCTTC
cdr3_aa: CAWTPDRVYGYTF

d_call: .
j_call: TRBJ2-5
clone_size: once
v_call: TRBV7-9
cdr3_length: 14
cdr3_nt: TGTGCCAGCAGCTTGACAGCAACCCAAGAGACCCAGTACTTC
cdr3_aa: CASSLTATQETQYF

d_call: .
j_call: TRBJ2-1
clone_size: .
v_call: TRBV28
cdr3_length: 15
cdr3_nt: TGTGCCAGCAGCCGTAACCGACTTCAGGGAACTGAGCAGTTCTTC
cdr3_aa: CASSRNRLQGTEQFF

d_call: TRBD1
j_call: TRBJ1-1
clone_size: .
v_call: TRBV15
cdr3_length: 16
cdr3_nt: TGTGCCACCAGCAAAGACAGGGGGCAGTTGAACACTGAAGCTTTCTTT
cdr3_aa: CATSKDRGQLNTEAFF

d_call: .
j_call: TRBJ2-7
clone_size: once
v_call: TRBV19
cdr3_length: 12
cdr3_nt: TGTGCCAGTAGTATAAGTGAGGGCGAGCAGTACTTC
cdr3_aa: CASSISEGEQYF

d_call: TRBD1
j_call: TRBJ2-7
clone_size: .
v_call: TRBV27
cdr3_length: 15
cdr3_nt: TGTGCCAGCAGTTCGGGGACAGGGGGCCGGTGGGAGCAGTACTTC
cdr3_aa: CASSSGTGGRWEQYF

d_call: .
j_call: TRBJ2-1
clone_size: .
v_call: TRBV9
cdr3_length: 13
cdr3_nt: TGTGCCAGCAGCGTAGGTAAATACAATGAGCAGTTCTTC
cdr3_aa: CASSVGKYNEQFF

d_call: .
j_call: TRBJ1-2
clone_size: .
v_call: TRBV28
cdr3_length: 15
cdr3_nt: TGTGCCAGCAGTTTAGGGGGGGGGTTTGGCTATGGCTACACCTTC
cdr3_aa: CASSLGGGFGYGYTF

d_call: .
j_call: TRBJ1-5
clone_size: .
v_call: TRBV6-5
cdr3_length: 14
cdr3_nt: TGTGCCAGCAATTACTCAGGGGCCGATCAGCCCCAGCATTTT
cdr3_aa: CASNYSGADQPQHF